The T cell receptor (beta chain) under discussion was sequenced for a study of beta chain features in type 1 diabetes. Overall study: Patients did not differ from healthy donors in age, gender or cell yield.

Remarks on this clone: Its matching antigen is unknown.

Study-level points and caveats: Reduced insertions and increased deletions marked VDJ junctions in type 1 diabetes patients. Shortening of TCRB CDR3s, moderate but significant, appeared in all four CD4+ subsets of Type 1 diabetes patients. Among patients, naive, central memory and Treg TCRB repertoires appeared more similar than among healthy donors.

Reverse transcription of all isolated RNA meant that expressed TCRB transcripts were sequenced. Sequencing was performed with immunoSEQ multiplex PCR; in TCRdb, only in-frame clones are kept and a portion is missing. Here the sample spans 300,000 to 400,000 clones, about 10% being singletons. Germline CDR1 reads LGHNA; CDR2 reads YNFKEQ. The CDR3 extends over 15 amino acids. Trimming stripped 0 bases from V and 5 bases from J, with 10 bases between. A single heparinised blood sample, averaging approximately 0.12 L, was obtained per donor. V and J are TRBV4-2 and TRBJ1-4; D call uncertain. The sequenced sample was central memory CD4+ T cells from blood. The TCR sequence derives from a man aged 25 to 40 with type 1 diabetes. The CDR3 region is CASSQDRQENEKLFF. The CDR3 region has the DNA TGTGCCAGCAGCCAAGACAGGCAGGAAAATGAAAAACTGTTTTTT.